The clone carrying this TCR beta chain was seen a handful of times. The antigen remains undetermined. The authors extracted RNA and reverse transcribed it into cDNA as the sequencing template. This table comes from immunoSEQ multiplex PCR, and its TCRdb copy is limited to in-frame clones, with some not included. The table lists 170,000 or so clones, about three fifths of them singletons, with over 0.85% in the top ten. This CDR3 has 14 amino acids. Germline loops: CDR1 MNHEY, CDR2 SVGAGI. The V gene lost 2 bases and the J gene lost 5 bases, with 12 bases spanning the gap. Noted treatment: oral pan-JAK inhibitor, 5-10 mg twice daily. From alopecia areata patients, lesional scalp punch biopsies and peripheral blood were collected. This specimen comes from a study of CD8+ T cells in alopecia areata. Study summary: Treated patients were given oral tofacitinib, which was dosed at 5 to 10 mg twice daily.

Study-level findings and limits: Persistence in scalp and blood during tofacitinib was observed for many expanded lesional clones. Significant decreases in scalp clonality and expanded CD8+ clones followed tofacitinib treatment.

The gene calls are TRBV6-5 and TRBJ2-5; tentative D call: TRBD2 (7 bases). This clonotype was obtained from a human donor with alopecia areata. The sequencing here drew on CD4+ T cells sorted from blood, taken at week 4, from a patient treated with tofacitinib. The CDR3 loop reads CASSYRGAGETQYF. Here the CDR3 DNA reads TGTGCCAGCAGTTACCGGGGGGCCGGGGAGACCCAGTACTTC.